One sample yielded the 15 T cell receptor beta chains listed below, sequenced in a study of monozygotic twins with inflammatory bowel disease. From the 5' RACE reads, TCRdb lists one entry per CDR3 protein and no DNA. The sample holds 93,000 or so distinct CDR3 sequences. Material for sequencing was blood. The receptors come from a human donor with ulcerative colitis or Crohn's disease, or a healthy co-twin of an affected twin (not recorded which).

CDR3 sequence reads: CSANFRGQGGDTQYF. The genes are TRBV29-1 and TRBJ2-3; TCRdb calls TRBD1, which cannot be checked without DNA. The CDR3 has 15 residues. CDR1 is SQVTM, CDR2 ANQGSEA, per germline.

The V call is TRBV11-2, the J call TRBJ2-1; checking the TCRdb D call of TRBD1 is not possible without DNA. The germline CDR1 and CDR2 sequences are SGHAT and FQNNGV. This CDR3 is built from 14 residues. The CDR3 reads CASSLEGQGVEQFF.

The chain combines TRBV12-3 or TRBV12-4 with TRBJ2-3. This CDR3 contains 15 residues. CDR3 amino acids: CASSGLGLVTDTQYF.

The rearrangement uses TRBV19 and TRBJ2-4; checking the TCRdb D call of TRBD1 is not possible without DNA. The CDR3 length is 18 residues. Germline CDR1 is LNHDA and CDR2 is SQIVND (reference sequence). Here the CDR3 reads CASSIGLGQGDAKNIQYF.

The chain uses TRBV29-1 and TRBJ2-1; TCRdb calls TRBD2, which cannot be checked without DNA. This CDR3 comprises 15 residues. The germline V gene has CDR1 SQVTM and CDR2 ANQGSEA. CDR3 amino acids: CSVTSGRSSYNEQFF.

This sequence joins TRBV12-3 or TRBV12-4 and TRBJ1-5. The CDR3 is made up of 18 amino acids. CDR3 sequence: CASSLAGAVIYSNQPQHF.

The rearrangement joins TRBV28 to TRBJ2-7; without DNA, the TCRdb call of TRBD1 cannot be checked. The germline CDR1 and CDR2 sequences are MDHEN and SYDVKM. This CDR3 is built from 18 residues. The chain's CDR3 is CASTNTPWDRTSTYEQYF.

This chain connects TRBV20-1 to TRBJ1-5. Per the germline V gene, CDR1 is DFQATT and CDR2 is SNEGSKA (reference sequence). This CDR3 spans 14 amino acids. This CDR3 reads CSAQPVNSNQPQHF.

The V and J genes are TRBV11-1 and TRBJ1-5; TCRdb returns TRBD1, unconfirmable since there is no DNA. CDR3 length: 18 amino acids. The germline CDR1 and CDR2 sequences are SGHAT and FQDESV (reference sequence). This CDR3 is CASSQSPDRRNSNQPQHF.

The chain carries TRBV20-1 and TRBJ1-5; TCRdb indicates TRBD1, and absent DNA this call remains unverified. CDR1 is DFQATT, CDR2 SNEGSKA, per germline (reference sequence). There are 15 residues in the CDR3. CDR3: CSAQGTAPSNQPQHF.

The chain is built from TRBV5-4 and TRBJ2-2; with no DNA, the TCRdb D assignment of TRBD1 cannot be verified. CDR1 is SGHNT, CDR2 YYREEE, per germline (reference sequence). The CDR3 loop spans 15 amino acids. CDR3 residues: CASSLEGRLAGELFF.

The V call is TRBV9, the J call TRBJ1-3; there is no DNA to check the TCRdb D call of TRBD1. CDR1 SGDLS and CDR2 YYNGEE come from the germline V gene. This CDR3 is 16 amino acids long. CDR3 loop: CASSAVTGQGGNTIYF.

The chain employs TRBV12-3 or TRBV12-4 and TRBJ2-7; absent DNA, TCRdb's TRBD1 call cannot be checked. The CDR3 is made up of 11 amino acids. The CDR3: CASSDGIVQYF.

The CDR3 here is CSAKTGAGYNEQFF. The V gene is TRBV20-1, the J gene TRBJ2-1; the TCRdb call, TRBD1, lacks DNA for checking. The CDR3 is made up of 14 amino acids. In germline, CDR1 is DFQATT, CDR2 SNEGSKA (reference sequence).

The genes are TRBV20-1 and TRBJ2-3; TCRdb's D call, TRBD2, is unchecked because there is no DNA. Per germline, CDR1 DFQATT and CDR2 SNEGSKA (reference sequence). The CDR3 runs 13 residues. The chain's CDR3 is CSVTTRAPDTQYF.